This entry describes one T cell receptor (beta chain). This entry is derived from a study of blood T cell repertoires in COVID-19. About the research overall: T cells, B-cell-depleted T cells, or PBMCs supplied cDNA or gDNA.

Per the original data handling: Amplification from reference gene primers served as the basis for estimated nucleated cell counts. The table came from immunoSEQ multiplex PCR; TCRdb's copy has only in-frame clones and leaves some out. V, J and clone size are those of that table, while D and trimming were read from the DNA. The sample records 300,000 to 350,000 clones, 90% being singletons. With V trimmed by 1 base and J by 2 bases, 3 bases remained unmatched. CDR1 GTSNPN and CDR2 SVGIG come from the germline V gene (reference sequence). The CDR3 has 16 residues. This TCR was recovered from a woman aged 25-40 years with COVID-19, enrolled during active disease. The material sequenced was peripheral blood. The chain has TRBV30 and TRBJ2-5; TRBD2 matches 14 bases. CDR3 amino acids: CAWSGLAGGRQETQYF. Written as DNA, the CDR3 is TGTGCCTGGAGTGGACTAGCGGGAGGGCGACAAGAGACCCAGTACTTC.